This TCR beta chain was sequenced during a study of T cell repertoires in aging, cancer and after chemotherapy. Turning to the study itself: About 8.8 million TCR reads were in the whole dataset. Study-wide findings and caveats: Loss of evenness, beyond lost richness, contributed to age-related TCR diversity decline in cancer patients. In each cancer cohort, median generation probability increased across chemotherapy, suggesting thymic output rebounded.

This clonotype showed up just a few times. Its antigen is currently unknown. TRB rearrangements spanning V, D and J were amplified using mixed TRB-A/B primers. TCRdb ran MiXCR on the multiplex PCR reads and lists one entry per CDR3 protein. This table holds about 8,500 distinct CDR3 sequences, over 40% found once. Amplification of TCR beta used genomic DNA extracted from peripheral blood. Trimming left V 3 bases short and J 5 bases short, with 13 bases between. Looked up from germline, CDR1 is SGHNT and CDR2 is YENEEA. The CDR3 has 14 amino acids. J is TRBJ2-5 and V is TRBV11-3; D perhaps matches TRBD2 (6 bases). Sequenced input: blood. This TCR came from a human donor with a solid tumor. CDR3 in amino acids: CASSLRGGRETQYF. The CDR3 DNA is TGTGCCAGCAGCTTGCGGGGAGGAAGGGAGACCCAGTACTTC.